Below, 17 T cell receptor beta chains from the same sample are listed, as sequenced in a study of T cell responses to AZD1222 COVID-19 vaccine (dated by TCRdb to about 2021). The time point tag for this specimen amounts to: about 28 days (+/-7) after the second vaccine dose. Receptors were amplified or captured by the immunoSEQ multiplex PCR assay. The clones in this table, taken by TCRdb from immuneACCESS, are in-frame only. Not every clone is retained; where verified, under half of the shortfall comes from an unresolved V gene, and the cause of the rest is unknown. In this sample the table shows approximately 140,000 clones, roughly nine tenths of which occur a single time. The ten largest clones capture 9.3% of the sample. The sample in question was peripheral blood, obtained 28 days after the second AZD1222 dose. Every receptor here comes from an adult who received the AZD1222 COVID-19 vaccine.

The CDR3 loop reads CASSRSVDSNSPLHF. In DNA, the CDR3 is TGTGCCAGCAGCCGATCCGTGGACAGCAATTCACCCCTCCACTTT. The chain has TRBV6-2 or TRBV6-3 and TRBJ1-6; D is perhaps TRBD1 (6 bases). Trimming removed 6 bases from V and 7 bases from J, with 16 bases in between. This CDR3 region has 15 residues. Germline lookup yields CDR1 MNHEY and CDR2 SVGEGT.

The chain is built from TRBV27 and TRBJ2-3; 8 nucleotides match TRBD1. CDR3 length equals 15 residues. Germline assignment: CDR1 MNHEY and CDR2 SMNVEV (reference sequence). The J segment lost 2 bases and the V segment lost 5 bases, leaving 6 bases of the junction unmatched. In nucleotides, the CDR3 is TGTGCCAGCAGTCTTGGACAGGGTTACACAGATACGCAGTATTTT. Its translation is CASSLGQGYTDTQYF.

The J gene is TRBJ1-5, the V gene TRBV10-1; TRBD1 is a possible D gene (5 bases). This CDR3 has 13 amino acids. Trimming cost V 4 bases and J 4 bases, with 8 bases left between them. CDR1 is WNHNN and CDR2 is SYGVQD in the germline V gene (reference sequence). CDR3 amino acids: CASSGAGNQPQHF. CDR3 in DNA: TGCGCCAGCAGTGGGGCAGGGAATCAGCCCCAGCATTTT.

The J gene is TRBJ2-7, the V gene TRBV6-6; perhaps TRBD2 as D (6 bases). The V end was cut by 5 bases, the J end by 2 bases, with 16 bases between. Per germline, CDR1 MNHNY and CDR2 SVGAGI (reference sequence). The CDR3 extends over 15 amino acids. In DNA, the CDR3 is TGTGCCAGCAGTAGGGGAGGCCGAACGGCCTACGAGCAGTACTTC. Protein sequence: CASSRGGRTAYEQYF.

This chain joins TRBV7-3 and TRBJ1-4; D unresolved. Germline assignment: CDR1 SGHTA and CDR2 FQGTGA. V was clipped by 1 base and J by 8 bases, with 11 bases between them. The CDR3 is 14 residues long. The CDR3 sequence is CASSLSNLEEKLFF. The CDR3 nucleotides are TGTGCCAGCAGCTTAAGCAATCTGGAGGAAAAACTGTTTTTT.

The rearrangement links TRBV19 to TRBJ1-4; D gene uncertain. CDR3 length: 14 residues. Trimming cost V 3 bases and J 7 bases, with 12 bases left between them. CDR1 LNHDA and CDR2 SQIVND come from the germline V gene (reference sequence). For the CDR3, the DNA is TGTGCCAGTAGTATCGTCGTGGGTGGTGAAAAACTGTTTTTT. Its translation is CASSIVVGGEKLFF.

This clone was detected once. The V call is TRBV11-2, the J call TRBJ2-7; 15 nucleotides agree with TRBD2. Germline CDR1 reads SGHAT; CDR2 reads FQNNGV. This CDR3 comprises 18 residues. J lost 2 bases, V lost 5 bases, and 10 bases had no gene match. The CDR3, as DNA: TGTGCCAGCAGCCCAATTCACCGGACTAGCGGGAGGGCCTACGAGCAGTACTTC. Protein: CASSPIHRTSGRAYEQYF.

The chain uses TRBV19 and TRBJ1-2; TRBD1 is a possible D gene (6 bases). The germline V gene has CDR1 LNHDA and CDR2 SQIVND (reference sequence). The CDR3 has 15 residues. Trimming cost V 5 bases and J 0 bases, with 13 bases left between them. The CDR3, as DNA: TGTGCCAGTAGTTACCAGACAGGTGCTAACTATGGCTACACCTTC. Translation gives CASSYQTGANYGYTF.

This clone was seen only once. The chain joins TRBV19 to TRBJ1-1, with TRBD1 as a possible D gene (6 bases). This CDR3 comprises 17 residues. V was shortened by 6 bases and J by 4 bases, with 24 bases between the two germline ends. Germline V gene data show CDR1 as LNHDA and CDR2 as SQIVND (reference sequence). CDR3 residues: CASSLPRGRIWRTEAFF. The CDR3 DNA reads TGTGCCAGTAGCCTCCCCCGGGGGCGGATTTGGCGCACTGAAGCTTTCTTT.

J is TRBJ1-2 and V is TRBV25-1; no firm D call. This CDR3 contains 12 residues. With 3 bases removed from V and 8 bases from J, the gap between germline ends came to 10 bases. From germline, CDR1 is MGHDK and CDR2 SYGVNS. CDR3 in DNA: TGTGCCAGCAGTGAGGTGGGCAGGGGCTACACCTTC. This codes for CASSEVGRGYTF.

This chain joins TRBV5-6 and TRBJ1-2, with D possibly TRBD1 on 5 matching bases. This CDR3 has 14 residues. From germline, CDR1 is SGHDT and CDR2 YYEEEE. V lost 2 bases and J 3 bases, leaving 11 bases between the germline ends. CDR3 in amino acids: CASSFQGTDYGYTF. In DNA, the CDR3 is TGTGCCAGCAGCTTCCAGGGAACAGACTATGGCTACACCTTC. The whole variable domain, remainder taken from reference TRBV5-6 and TRBJ1-2, is DAGVTQSPTHLIKTRGQQVTLRCSPKSGHDTVSWYQQALGQGPQFIFQYYEEEERQRGNFPDRFSGHQFPNYSSELNVNALLLGDSALYLCASSFQGTDYGYTFGSGTRLTVV.

This chain connects TRBV6-5 to TRBJ1-5; the D gene is possibly TRBD1 (5 bases). From germline, CDR1 is MNHEY and CDR2 SVGAGI. The CDR3 totals 13 residues. V lost 9 bases and J 2 bases, leaving 11 bases between the germline ends. CDR3 loop: CASRGVGNQPQHF. DNA of the CDR3: TGTGCCAGTCGAGGGGTTGGCAATCAGCCCCAGCATTTT.

This clone was recorded a few times. V usage is TRBV6-4 and J usage is TRBJ2-3, with 7 bases identical to TRBD1. In germline, CDR1 is MRHNA, CDR2 SNTAGT. This CDR3 spans 14 amino acids. Germline trimming cut 3 bases from V and 1 base from J; bases unmatched to any gene: 1. CDR3 amino acids: CASSEGGGTDTQYF. CDR3 in DNA: TGTGCCAGCAGTGAAGGGGGCGGCACAGATACGCAGTATTTT.

The chain recombines TRBV9 with TRBJ2-1, with 14 bases matching TRBD2. The germline CDR1 and CDR2 sequences are SGDLS and YYNGEE. The CDR3 runs 15 residues. The ends lost 3 bases at V and 6 bases at J; junction bases unmatched: 2. In DNA form, the CDR3 reads TGTGCCAGCAGCGCGACTAGCGGGGGGGCCAATGAGCAGTTCTTC. It yields the protein CASSATSGGANEQFF.

This sequence joins TRBV27 and TRBJ2-3; TRBD1 matches 7 bases. The CDR3 runs to 13 residues. Germline CDR1 is MNHEY and CDR2 is SMNVEV (reference sequence). Trimming took 6 bases from V and 4 from J; bases not matched to a gene: 4. CDR3 DNA sequence: TGTGCCAGCAGGACAGGGATCGCAGATACGCAGTATTTT. This encodes CASRTGIADTQYF.

This clone showed up just once. The chain carries TRBV24-1 and TRBJ2-1, with D possibly being TRBD2 (6 bases). Trimming removed 9 bases from V and 7 bases from J, with 9 bases in between. CDR1 is KGHDR and CDR2 is SFDVKD in the germline V gene. The CDR3 runs to 11 residues. Written as DNA, the CDR3 is TGTGCCACCGGGGCGGGGAATGAGCAGTTCTTC. Protein product: CATGAGNEQFF.

Here the CDR3 DNA reads TGCAGTGTCTCGGATCAGCCCCAGCATTTT. Translated: CSVSDQPQHF. The rearrangement joins TRBV20-1 to TRBJ1-5; D not certain. The CDR3 extends over 10 amino acids. CDR1 and CDR2 (germline): DFQATT, SNEGSKA (reference sequence). The V end was cut by 7 bases, the J end by 5 bases, with 6 bases between.